This paragraph covers one TCR beta chain sequence. TCRdb keeps only in-frame clones here, not all; method: immunoSEQ multiplex PCR. The sample yields over 400,000 clones, approximately 90% seen once. The entry originates in a study of blood T cell repertoires in COVID-19. Specimen: peripheral blood. This sequence was found in a woman in her 30s with active or convalescent COVID-19.

Here the CDR3 DNA reads TGTGCCAGCAGTAGGGACAGCTCCTACGAGCAGTACTTC. Amino acids: CASSRDSSYEQYF. This chain connects TRBV2 to TRBJ2-7; 7 bases align to TRBD1. V shed 5 bases and J 0 bases; nucleotides not matched to a gene: 1. CDR3 size: 13 residues. CDR1 and CDR2 (germline): SNHLY, FYNNEI.